This TCR beta chain was recorded in a study of CD8+ T cells in alopecia areata (dated by TCRdb to the late 2010s). Some background on the complete study: The treated patients took part in an open-label pilot trial in which moderate-to-severe alopecia areata was treated with oral tofacitinib at 5 to 10 mg twice daily. Tofacitinib was given for 6 to 18 months, followed by 6 months of follow-up off drug to assess delayed response and recurrence. In treated patients, disease severity was measured using the SALT score, which gives the percentage of scalp surface area affected. In both human patients and the C3H/HeJ mouse model, the study applied high-throughput TCRbeta sequencing to look at T cell clonal expansion in alopecia areata. Human TCRbeta sequencing covered scalp tissue and sorted CD4+ and CD8+ peripheral blood T cells from patchy and totalis/universalis alopecia areata patients and healthy controls. Patients on tofacitinib were biopsied at baseline and after 4 and 24 weeks of treatment, and several of the patients also had a later scalp biopsy. Scalp clonality was compared among normal scalp (n=4), patchy alopecia areata scalp (n=8), and alopecia totalis/universalis scalp (n=8). The RNA source kit depended on sample type: the PAXgene miRNA kit for fixed scalp, the miRNeasy kit for PBMCs, and the RNeasy kit for mouse skin. immunoSEQ multiplex PCR using 35 Vbeta forward primers and 13 Jbeta reverse primers was used to amplify TCRbeta CDR3 regions.

What the time point label conveys for this sample: 24 weeks on oral tofacitinib. The intended sense of this specimen's treatment or condition label: oral pan-JAK inhibitor, 5-10 mg twice daily. Lesional scalp punch biopsies and peripheral blood were obtained from alopecia areata patients. PBMCs were isolated by density centrifugation and stained for CD3, CD4 and CD8, and CD4+ and CD8+ T cells were sorted on a FACSAria. Points the paper makes about the study in general: Many expanded lesional clones persisted in scalp and blood during tofacitinib treatment, which may partly explain relapse after stopping treatment. TCR sequences shared between patients were less clear than in mice, possibly partly because of HLA diversity in the patient population. Lesional scalp, especially in alopecia totalis/universalis, showed higher clonality and more expanded CD8+ clones than normal scalp, suggesting antigenic drive. Scalp TCR repertoire analysis is complicated because resident alphabeta T cells in normal human skin are also sequenced, whereas mouse skin is dominated by gammadelta T cells. Because the treated cohort was small and had just a single nonresponder, larger studies are needed to establish links between baseline CD8+ expansion and response. Tofacitinib significantly lowered scalp clonality and the number of expanded CD8+ clones among the top 100 scalp clones.

Concerning this clone itself: Which antigen it targets is not known. No much larger clonotype is one base removed from it; base qualities were not supplied.

Library creation used the immunoSEQ multiplex PCR assay. To provide template for TCR sequencing, every sample had RNA extracted and reverse transcribed into cDNA. First-strand cDNA was synthesized using SuperScript III with a 2:1 mix of oligo-dT and random hexamers. A synthetic immune receptor repertoire was used to gauge amplification bias, and whatever bias remained was removed computationally. As for the original processing: After raw reads were preprocessed to remove errors, the CDR3 was defined following IMGT conventions as running from the conserved cysteine to phenylalanine. To get clonality, Shannon entropy was normalized by log2 of the number of productive unique TCRs and the result was subtracted from 1. Whether scalp clones were CD4 or CD8 was inferred by matching scalp TCRbeta sequences against CD4 and CD8 repertoires sorted from blood. Imported from immuneACCESS, the table was reduced by TCRdb to in-frame sequences with V and J called. These copies leave out some clones; in studies compared against another copy, an unresolved V gene accounts for under half, and the cause of the remainder is not known. The V and J calls and the clone size are those of that table, but D and trimming were determined from the DNA. Recorded for this sample are 110,000 or so clones; roughly three fifths of them occurred a single time. Clones ranked in the top ten supply about 3.2% of the sample.

This clonotype originated in a human donor with alopecia areata. The sample here was CD4+ T cells sorted from blood, taken at week 24, from a patient treated with tofacitinib.

The CDR3 sequence is CASSSGQGDTEAFF. The DNA reads as follows: TGTGCCAGCAGCTCGGGACAGGGAGACACTGAAGCTTTCTTT. The rearranged segments are TRBV7-9 and TRBJ1-1, with 9 bases aligning to TRBD1. Trimmed from V: 4 bases; trimmed from J: 3 bases; junction bases lacking a gene match: 3. Based on the germline V gene (reference sequence), the CDR1 and CDR2 sequences are SEHNR and FQNEAQ. Inclusive of the bounding cysteine and phenylalanine, the CDR3 is 14 residues long. The only DNA kept is the CDR3, 42 bases in frame from the first base.